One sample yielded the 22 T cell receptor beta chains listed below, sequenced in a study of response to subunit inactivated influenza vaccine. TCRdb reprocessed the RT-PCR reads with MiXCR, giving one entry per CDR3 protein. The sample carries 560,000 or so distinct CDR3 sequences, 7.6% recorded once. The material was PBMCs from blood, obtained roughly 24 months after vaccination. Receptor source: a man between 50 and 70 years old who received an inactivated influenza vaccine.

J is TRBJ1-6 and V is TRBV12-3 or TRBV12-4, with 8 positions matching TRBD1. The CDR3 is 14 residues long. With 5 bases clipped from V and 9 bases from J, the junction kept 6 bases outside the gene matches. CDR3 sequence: CASSGDRMSSPLHF. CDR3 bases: TGTGCCAGCAGTGGGGACAGGATGTCTTCACCCCTCCACTTT.

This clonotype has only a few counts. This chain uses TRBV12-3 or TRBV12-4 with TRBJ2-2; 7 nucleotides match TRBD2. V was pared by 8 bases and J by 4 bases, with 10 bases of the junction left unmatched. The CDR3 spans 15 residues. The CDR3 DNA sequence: TGTGCCAGCGAGACGGGGGGTTCGGTCACCGGGGAGCTGTTTTTT. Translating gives CASETGGSVTGELFF.

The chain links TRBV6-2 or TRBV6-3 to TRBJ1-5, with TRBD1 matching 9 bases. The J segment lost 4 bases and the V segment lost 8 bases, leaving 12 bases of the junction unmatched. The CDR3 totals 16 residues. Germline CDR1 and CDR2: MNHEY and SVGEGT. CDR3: CASRLTGGRGNQPQHF. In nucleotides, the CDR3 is TGTGCCAGCCGACTTACAGGGGGCCGAGGAAATCAGCCCCAGCATTTT.

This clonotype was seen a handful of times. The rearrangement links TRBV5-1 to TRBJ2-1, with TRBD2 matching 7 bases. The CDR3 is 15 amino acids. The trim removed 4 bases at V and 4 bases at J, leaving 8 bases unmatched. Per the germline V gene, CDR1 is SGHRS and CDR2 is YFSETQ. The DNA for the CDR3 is TGCGCCAGCAGCCCGACTAGCTCATATTACAATGAGCAGTTCTTC. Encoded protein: CASSPTSSYYNEQFF.

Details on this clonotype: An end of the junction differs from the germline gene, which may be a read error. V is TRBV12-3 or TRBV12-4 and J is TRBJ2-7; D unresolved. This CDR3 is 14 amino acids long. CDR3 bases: TGTGCGAGCAGTGCTGTTGGTAGCTCCTACGAGCAGTACTTC. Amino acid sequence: CASSAVGSSYEQYF.

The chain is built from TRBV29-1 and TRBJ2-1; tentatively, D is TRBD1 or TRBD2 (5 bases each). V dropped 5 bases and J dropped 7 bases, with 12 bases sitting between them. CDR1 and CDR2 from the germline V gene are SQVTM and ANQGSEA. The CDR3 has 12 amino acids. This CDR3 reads CSVRAEGNEQFF. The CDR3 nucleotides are TGCAGCGTTCGAGCCGAGGGGAATGAGCAGTTCTTC.

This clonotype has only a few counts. The CDR3: CATSRDPGAFEQYF. The DNA for the CDR3 is TGTGCCACCAGCAGAGATCCCGGGGCATTCGAGCAGTACTTC. The genes are TRBV15 and TRBJ2-7; D tentatively fits TRBD1 or TRBD2 (5 bases each). With 0 bases removed from V and 6 bases from J, the gap between germline ends came to 12 bases. The CDR3 covers 14 residues. The germline CDR1 and CDR2 sequences are LNHNV and YYDKDF (reference sequence).

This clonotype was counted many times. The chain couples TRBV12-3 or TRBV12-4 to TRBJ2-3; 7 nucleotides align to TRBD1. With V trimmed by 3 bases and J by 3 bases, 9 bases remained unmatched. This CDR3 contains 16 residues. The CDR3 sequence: CASSLLGGLGTDTQYF. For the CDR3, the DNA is TGTGCCAGCAGTTTGTTAGGGGGCTTGGGGACAGATACGCAGTATTTT.

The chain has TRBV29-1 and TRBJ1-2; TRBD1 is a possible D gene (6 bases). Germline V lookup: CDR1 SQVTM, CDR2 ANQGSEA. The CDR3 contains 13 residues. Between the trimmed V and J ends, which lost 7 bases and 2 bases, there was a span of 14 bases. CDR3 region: CSAELQGNYGYTF. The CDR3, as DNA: TGCAGCGCCGAACTACAGGGCAACTATGGCTACACCTTC. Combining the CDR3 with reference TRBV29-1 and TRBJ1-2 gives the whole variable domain SAVISQKPSRDICQRGTSLTIQCQVDSQVTMMFWYRQQPGQSLTLIATANQGSEATYESGFVIDKFPISRPNLTFSTLTVSNMSPEDSSIYLCSAELQGNYGYTFGSGTRLTVV.

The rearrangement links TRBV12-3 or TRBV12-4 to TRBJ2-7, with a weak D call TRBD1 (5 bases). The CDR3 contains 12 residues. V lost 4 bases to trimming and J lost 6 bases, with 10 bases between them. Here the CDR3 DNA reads TGTGCCAGCAGTTCAGGGTTCGGCGAGCAGTACTTC. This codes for CASSSGFGEQYF.

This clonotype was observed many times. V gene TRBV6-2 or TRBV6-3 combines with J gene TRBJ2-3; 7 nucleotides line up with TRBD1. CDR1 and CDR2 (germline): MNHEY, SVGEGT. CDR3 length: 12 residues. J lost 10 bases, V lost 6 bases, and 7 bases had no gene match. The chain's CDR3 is CASSPTGMAQYF. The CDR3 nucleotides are TGTGCCAGCAGCCCGACAGGGATGGCGCAGTATTTT.

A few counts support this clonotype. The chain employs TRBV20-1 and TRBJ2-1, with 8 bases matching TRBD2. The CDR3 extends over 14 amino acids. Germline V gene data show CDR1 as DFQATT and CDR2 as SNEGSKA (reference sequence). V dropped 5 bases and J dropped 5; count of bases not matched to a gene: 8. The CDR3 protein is CSALGLESHNEQFF. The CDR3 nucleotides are TGCAGTGCTCTGGGACTAGAGTCTCACAATGAGCAGTTCTTC.

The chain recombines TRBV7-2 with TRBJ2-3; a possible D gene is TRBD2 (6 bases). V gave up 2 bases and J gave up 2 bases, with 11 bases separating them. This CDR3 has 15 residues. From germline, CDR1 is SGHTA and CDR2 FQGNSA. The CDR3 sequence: CASSLMSGHTDTQYF. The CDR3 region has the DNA TGTGCCAGCAGCTTAATGAGCGGGCACACAGATACGCAGTATTTT.

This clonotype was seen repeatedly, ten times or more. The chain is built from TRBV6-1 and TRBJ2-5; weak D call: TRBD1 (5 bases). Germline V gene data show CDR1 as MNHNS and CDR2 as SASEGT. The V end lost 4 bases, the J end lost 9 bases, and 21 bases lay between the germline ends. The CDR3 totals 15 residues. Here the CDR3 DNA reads TGTGCCAGCAGTGTTAATGAGGCAGCTTTAGGGGCCCAGTACTTC. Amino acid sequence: CASSVNEAALGAQYF.

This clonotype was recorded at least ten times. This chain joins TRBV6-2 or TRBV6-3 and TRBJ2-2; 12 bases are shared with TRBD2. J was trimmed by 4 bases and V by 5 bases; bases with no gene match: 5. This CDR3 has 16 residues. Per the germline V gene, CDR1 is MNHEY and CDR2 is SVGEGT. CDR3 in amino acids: CASSNGLAGITGELFF. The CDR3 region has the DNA TGTGCCAGCAGTAACGGACTAGCGGGAATCACCGGGGAGCTGTTTTTT.

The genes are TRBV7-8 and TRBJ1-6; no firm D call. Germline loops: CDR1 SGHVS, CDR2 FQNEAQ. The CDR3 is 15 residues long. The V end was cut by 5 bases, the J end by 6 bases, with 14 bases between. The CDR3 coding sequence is TGTGCCAGCAGCCTATCAGCTACCGCTAATTCACCCCTCCACTTT. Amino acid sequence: CASSLSATANSPLHF.

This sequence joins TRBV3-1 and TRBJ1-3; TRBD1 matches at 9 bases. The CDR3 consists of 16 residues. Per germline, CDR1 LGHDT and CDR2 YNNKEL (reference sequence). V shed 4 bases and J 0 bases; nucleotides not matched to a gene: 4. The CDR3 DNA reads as TGTGCCAGCAGCCTGGGACAGGGAAACTCTGGAAACACCATATATTTT. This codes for CASSLGQGNSGNTIYF.

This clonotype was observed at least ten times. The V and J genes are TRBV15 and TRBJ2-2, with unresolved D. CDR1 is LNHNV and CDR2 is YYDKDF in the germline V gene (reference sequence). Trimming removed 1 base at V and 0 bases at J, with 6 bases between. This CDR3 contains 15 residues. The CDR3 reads CATSRGATNTGELFF. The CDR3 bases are TGTGCCACCAGCAGAGGAGCGACGAACACCGGGGAGCTGTTTTTT.

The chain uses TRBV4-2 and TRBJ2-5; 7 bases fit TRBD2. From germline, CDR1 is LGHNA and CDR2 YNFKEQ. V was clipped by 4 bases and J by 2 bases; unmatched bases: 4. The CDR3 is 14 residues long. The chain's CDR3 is CASSRTRGQETQYF. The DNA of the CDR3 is TGTGCCAGCAGCCGGACGCGGGGGCAAGAGACCCAGTACTTC.

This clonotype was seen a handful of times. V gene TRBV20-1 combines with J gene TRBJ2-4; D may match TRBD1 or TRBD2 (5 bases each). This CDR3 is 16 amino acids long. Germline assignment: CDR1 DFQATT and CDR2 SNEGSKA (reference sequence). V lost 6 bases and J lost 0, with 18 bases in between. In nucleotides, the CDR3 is TGCAGTGCCCGGGGCGGCCTCGAGCTAGCCAAAAACATTCAGTACTTC. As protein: CSARGGLELAKNIQYF.

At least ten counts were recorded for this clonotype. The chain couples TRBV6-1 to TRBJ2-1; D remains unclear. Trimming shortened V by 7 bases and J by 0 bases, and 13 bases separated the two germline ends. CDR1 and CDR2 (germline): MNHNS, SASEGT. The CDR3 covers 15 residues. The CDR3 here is CASTHGRSSYNEQFF. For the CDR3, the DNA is TGTGCCAGCACACATGGCAGGAGCTCCTACAATGAGCAGTTCTTC.

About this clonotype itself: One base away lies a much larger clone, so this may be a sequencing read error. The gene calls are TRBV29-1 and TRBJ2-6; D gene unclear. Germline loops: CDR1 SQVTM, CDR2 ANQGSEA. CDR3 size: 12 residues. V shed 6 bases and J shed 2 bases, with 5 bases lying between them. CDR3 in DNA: TGCAGCGTACTAACTGGGGCCAACGTCCTGACTTTC. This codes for CSVLTGANVLTF.